This entry lists 11 T cell receptor beta chains sequenced from one sample in a study of shared clonotypes between healthy human individuals. Using immunoSEQ multiplex PCR, the repertoire was profiled, and TCRdb retains in-frame clones only, with some absent. The sample comprises roughly 2.4 million clones, approximately 96% of which are singletons, and approximately 0.13% rests with the top ten. Sequencing was done on a sample of naive CD4+ T cells sorted from blood. As for subset: CD45RA+ positively selected. The receptors shown here come from a man between 18 and 29 years old in good health.

In this sample, this clone turned up once. This chain connects TRBV21-1 to TRBJ1-5. TRBV21-1 is noted as a pseudogene. This CDR3 spans 19 amino acids. CDR3 DNA: TGTGCCAGCAGCAACTACTGGCCGGACAAGGGGCGGGTTAATCAGCCCCAGCATTTT. Its translation: CASSNYWPDKGRVNQPQHF.

The gene calls are TRBV10-2 and TRBJ1-1, with 7 bases identical to TRBD1. V was pared by 3 bases and J by 9 bases, with 13 bases of the junction left unmatched. CDR3 length: 15 residues. Germline V gene sequence: CDR1 WSHSY, CDR2 SAAADI. The CDR3, as DNA: TGCGCCAGCAGTGAAAACAGGGGAGGGATTGAGAAAGCTTTCTTT. Translation: CASSENRGGIEKAFF.

The count of this clone is one. This chain uses TRBV5-3 with TRBJ2-1; TRBD1 aligns across 11 bases. TRBV5-3 is classed as an ORF, of uncertain function. The CDR3 runs 15 residues. J was trimmed by 7 bases and V by 3 bases; bases with no gene match: 6. The CDR3 region is CARSWGTGGTNEQFF. CDR3 DNA: TGTGCCAGAAGCTGGGGGACAGGGGGTACGAATGAGCAGTTCTTC.

This clone occurred once. The identical CDR3 is also encoded by other nucleotide sequences in the sample. The chain has TRBV7-2 and TRBJ2-2, with unresolved D. The CDR3 runs 14 residues. V dropped 3 bases and J dropped 1 base, with 6 bases sitting between them. The germline V gene encodes CDR1 SGHTA and CDR2 FQGNSA. This CDR3 reads CASSFRGNTGELFF. CDR3 DNA sequence: TGTGCCAGCAGCTTCCGCGGGAACACCGGGGAGCTGTTTTTT.

Concerning this clone: Other DNA sequences in this sample translate to the same CDR3. The chain recombines TRBV5-1 with TRBJ2-1; 11 bases agree with TRBD2. CDR1 and CDR2 (germline): SGHRS, YFSETQ. With V trimmed by 3 bases and J by 0 bases, 2 bases remained unmatched. CDR3 length: 16 amino acids. The CDR3, as DNA: TGCGCCAGCAGCTCTCTAGCGGGGGGCTCCTACAATGAGCAGTTCTTC. Protein sequence: CASSSLAGGSYNEQFF. The full variable domain, with the rest looked up from reference TRBV5-1 and TRBJ2-1, is KAGVTQTPRYLIKTRGQQVTLSCSPISGHRSVSWYQQTPGQGLQFLFEYFSETQRNKGNFPGRFSGRQFSNSRSEMNVSTLELGDSALYLCASSSLAGGSYNEQFFGPGTRLTVL.

This chain links TRBV7-2 with TRBJ1-6; D remains unclear. Germline V gene sequence: CDR1 SGHTA, CDR2 FQGNSA. V was cut by 1 base and J by 8 bases, with 18 bases left in between. CDR3 length: 17 residues. In DNA form, the CDR3 reads TGTGCCAGCAGCTTAGTGGAGTACCCAGTCCGGGATTCACCCCTCCACTTT. As protein: CASSLVEYPVRDSPLHF.

The rearrangement uses TRBV2 and TRBJ1-5, with TRBD1 as a possible D gene (6 bases). Germline CDR1 reads SNHLY; CDR2 reads FYNNEI. The CDR3 sequence is 16 residues long. V lost 0 bases, J lost 5 bases, and 14 bases lay in between. The CDR3 here is CASSEAWQGSYQPQHF. The CDR3 DNA reads TGTGCCAGCAGTGAAGCGTGGCAGGGGAGCTATCAGCCCCAGCATTTT.

The V gene is TRBV10-3, the J gene TRBJ2-3; 9 bases align to TRBD1. The germline gives CDR1 ENHRY, CDR2 SYGVKD. The CDR3 is made up of 18 amino acids. V shed 0 bases, J shed 6 bases, and the junction held 13 bases outside the gene matches. DNA of the CDR3: TGTGCCATCAGTGAGTCCCCCGGACAGGGGCGTAGCAAGGATACGCAGTATTTT. Its translation: CAISESPGQGRSKDTQYF.

The V and J genes are TRBV7-2 and TRBJ1-1; D ambiguous. CDR3 size: 13 residues. Trimming pared 5 bases from V and 10 bases from J, leaving 17 bases between. Germline loops: CDR1 SGHTA, CDR2 FQGNSA. In DNA form, the CDR3 reads TGTGCCAGCAGCCCAACAACCAGAATAGGAGCTTTCTTT. Translating it yields CASSPTTRIGAFF.

The rearrangement links TRBV5-1 to TRBJ2-2; D gene ambiguous. Germline CDR1 is SGHRS and CDR2 is YFSETQ. The V and J ends lost 7 bases and 0 bases respectively, with 16 bases between them. The CDR3 runs 16 residues. CDR3 sequence (DNA): TGCGCCAGCTCCTCATTGGGCGGACCGAACACCGGGGAGCTGTTTTTT. Amino acid sequence: CASSSLGGPNTGELFF. The full variable domain, its missing parts supplied by reference TRBV5-1 and TRBJ2-2, is KAGVTQTPRYLIKTRGQQVTLSCSPISGHRSVSWYQQTPGQGLQFLFEYFSETQRNKGNFPGRFSGRQFSNSRSEMNVSTLELGDSALYLCASSSLGGPNTGELFFGEGSRLTVL.

The chain links TRBV11-1 to TRBJ1-1; D is ambiguous. The V and J ends lost 3 bases and 1 base respectively, with 9 bases between them. CDR3 length: 14 residues. Germline CDR1 reads SGHAT; CDR2 reads FQDESV (reference sequence). The CDR3 nucleotides are TGTGCCAGCAGCTTTGGGTGGACGAACACTGAAGCTTTCTTT. This gives the protein CASSFGWTNTEAFF.